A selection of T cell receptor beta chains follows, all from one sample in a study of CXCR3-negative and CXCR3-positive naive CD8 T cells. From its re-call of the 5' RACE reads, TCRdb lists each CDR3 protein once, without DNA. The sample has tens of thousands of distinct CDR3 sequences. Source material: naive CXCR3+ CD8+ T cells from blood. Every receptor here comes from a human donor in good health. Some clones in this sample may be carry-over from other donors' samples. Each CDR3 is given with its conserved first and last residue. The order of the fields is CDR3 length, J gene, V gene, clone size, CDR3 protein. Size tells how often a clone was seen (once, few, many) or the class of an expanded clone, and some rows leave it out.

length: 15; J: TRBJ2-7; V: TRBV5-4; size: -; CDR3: CASSPDRDRQYEQYF
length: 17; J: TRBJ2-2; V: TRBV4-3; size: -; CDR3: CASSQGARGRNTGELFF
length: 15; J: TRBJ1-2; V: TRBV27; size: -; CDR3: CASSPETGDLYGYTF
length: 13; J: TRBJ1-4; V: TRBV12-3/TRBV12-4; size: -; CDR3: CASSPTGNEKLFF
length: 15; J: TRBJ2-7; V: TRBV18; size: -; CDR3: CASSPMQGNSYEQYF
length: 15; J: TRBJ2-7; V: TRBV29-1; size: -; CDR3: CSVEGGDRTYYEQYF
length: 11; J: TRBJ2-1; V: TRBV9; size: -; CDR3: CASSVGYEQFF
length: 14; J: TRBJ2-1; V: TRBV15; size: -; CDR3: CATSNYVSYNEQFF
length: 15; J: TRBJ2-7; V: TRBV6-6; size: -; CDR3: CASSRLGPSSYEQYF
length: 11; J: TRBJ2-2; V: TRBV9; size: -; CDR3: CASSVTGELFF
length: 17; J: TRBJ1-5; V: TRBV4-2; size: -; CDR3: CASSPTAEIPSNQPQHF
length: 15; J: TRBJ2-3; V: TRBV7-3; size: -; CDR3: CASSVASAGTDTQYF
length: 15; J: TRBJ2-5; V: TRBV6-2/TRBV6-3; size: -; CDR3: CASRPPAGGRETQYF
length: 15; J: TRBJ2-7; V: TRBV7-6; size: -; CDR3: CASSPAEVAGHEQYF
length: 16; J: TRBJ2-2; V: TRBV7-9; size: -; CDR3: CASSLISVGTNGELFF
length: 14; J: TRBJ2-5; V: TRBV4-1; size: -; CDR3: CASSQAELAATQYF
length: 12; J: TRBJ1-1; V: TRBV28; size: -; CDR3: CASSWTGGEAFF
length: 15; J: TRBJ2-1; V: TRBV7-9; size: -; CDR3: CASSQGQGLYNEQFF
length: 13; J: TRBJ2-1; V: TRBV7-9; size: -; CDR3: CASILAGGREQFF
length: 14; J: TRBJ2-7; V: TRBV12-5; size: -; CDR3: CASGFGQSDYEQYF
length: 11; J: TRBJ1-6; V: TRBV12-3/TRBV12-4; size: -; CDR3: CASSLDWPLHF
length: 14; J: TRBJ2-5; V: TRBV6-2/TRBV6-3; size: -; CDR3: CASSYVSGRETQYF
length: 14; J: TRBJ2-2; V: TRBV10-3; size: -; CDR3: CATTGQKITGELFF
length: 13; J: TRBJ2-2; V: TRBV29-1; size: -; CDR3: CSVVERGTGELFF
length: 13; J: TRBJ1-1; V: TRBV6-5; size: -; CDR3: CASSYSAGNEAFF
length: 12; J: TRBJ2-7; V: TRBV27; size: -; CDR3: CASKADSYEQYF
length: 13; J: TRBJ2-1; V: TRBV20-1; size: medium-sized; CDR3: CSARVREYNEQFF
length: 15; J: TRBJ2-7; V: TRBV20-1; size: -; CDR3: CSARGDVGRIYEQYF
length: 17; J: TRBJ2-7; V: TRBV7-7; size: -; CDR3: CASSHRTSGGTAYEQYF
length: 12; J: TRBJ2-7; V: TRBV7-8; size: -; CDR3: CASSPGRDEQYF
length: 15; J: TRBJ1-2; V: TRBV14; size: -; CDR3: CASSPSLGVDYGYTF
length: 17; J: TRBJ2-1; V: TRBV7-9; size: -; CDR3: CASSPARASKNGNEQFF
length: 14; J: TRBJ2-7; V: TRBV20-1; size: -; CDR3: CSASDDRHLYEQYF
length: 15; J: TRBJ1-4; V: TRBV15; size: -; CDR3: CATSAQTGSSEKLFF
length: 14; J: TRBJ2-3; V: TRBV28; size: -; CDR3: CASSPADGTDTQYF
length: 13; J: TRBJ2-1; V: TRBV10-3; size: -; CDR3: CAIDAGGFNEQFF
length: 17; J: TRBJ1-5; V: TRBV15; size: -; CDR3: CATSRVPDSLSNQPQHF
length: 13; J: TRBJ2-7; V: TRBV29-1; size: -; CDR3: CSADLQGFNEQYF
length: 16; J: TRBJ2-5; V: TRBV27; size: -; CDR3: CASSRTRDSPFETQYF
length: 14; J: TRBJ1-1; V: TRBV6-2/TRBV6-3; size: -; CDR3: CASSYSPGGAEAFF
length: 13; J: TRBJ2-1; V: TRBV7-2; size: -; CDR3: CASAPGPGGEQFF
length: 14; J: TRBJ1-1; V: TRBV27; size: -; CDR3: CASSYRGYNTEAFF
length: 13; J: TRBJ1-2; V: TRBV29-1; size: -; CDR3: CSVVSGVNYGYTF
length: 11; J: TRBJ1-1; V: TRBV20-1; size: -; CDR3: CSARVGREAFF
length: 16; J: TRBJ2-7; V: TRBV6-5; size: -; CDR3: CASSLLAGEIFYEQYF
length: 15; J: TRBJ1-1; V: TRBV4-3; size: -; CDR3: CASSQGNGDAIQAFF
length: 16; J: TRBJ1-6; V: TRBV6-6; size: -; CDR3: CASSFSRQGGDSPLHF
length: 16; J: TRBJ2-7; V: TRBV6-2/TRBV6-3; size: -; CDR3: CASSYSDRTPSYEQYF
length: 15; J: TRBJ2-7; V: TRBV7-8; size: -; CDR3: CASSLRTGGSYEQYF
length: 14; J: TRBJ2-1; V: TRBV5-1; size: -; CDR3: CASSLSYGGDEQSF
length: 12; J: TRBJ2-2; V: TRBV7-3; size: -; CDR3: CASSFGTGELFF
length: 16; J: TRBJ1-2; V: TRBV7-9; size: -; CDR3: CASSLPYPTGHYGYTF
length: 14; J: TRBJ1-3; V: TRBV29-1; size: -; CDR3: CSVEVRGIGNTIYF
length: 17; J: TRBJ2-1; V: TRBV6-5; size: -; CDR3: CASSYSTVPPYYNEQFF
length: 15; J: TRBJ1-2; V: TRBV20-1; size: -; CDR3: CSAIDDRGPNYGYTF
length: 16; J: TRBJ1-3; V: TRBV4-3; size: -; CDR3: CASSQDRGGPGNTIYF
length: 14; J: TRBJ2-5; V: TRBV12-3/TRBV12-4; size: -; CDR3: CASSPGVEIKTQYF
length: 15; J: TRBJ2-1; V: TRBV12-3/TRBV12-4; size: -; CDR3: CASSPVLTSYNEQFF